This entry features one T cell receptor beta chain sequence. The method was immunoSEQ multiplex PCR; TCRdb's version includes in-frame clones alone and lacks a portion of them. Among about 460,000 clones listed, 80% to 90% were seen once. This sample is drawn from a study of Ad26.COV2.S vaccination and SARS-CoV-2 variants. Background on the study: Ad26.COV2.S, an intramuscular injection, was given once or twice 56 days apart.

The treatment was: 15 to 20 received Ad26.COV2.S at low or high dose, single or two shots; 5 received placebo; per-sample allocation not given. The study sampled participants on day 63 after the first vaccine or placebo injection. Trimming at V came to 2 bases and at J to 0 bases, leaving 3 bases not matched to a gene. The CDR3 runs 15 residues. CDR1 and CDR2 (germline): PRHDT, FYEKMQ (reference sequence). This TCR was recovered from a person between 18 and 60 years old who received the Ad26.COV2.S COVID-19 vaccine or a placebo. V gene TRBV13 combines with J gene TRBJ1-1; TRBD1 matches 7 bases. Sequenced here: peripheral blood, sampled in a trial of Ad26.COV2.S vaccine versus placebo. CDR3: CASSLKGALNTEAFF. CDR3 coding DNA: TGTGCCAGCAGCTTAAAGGGGGCCCTGAACACTGAAGCTTTCTTT. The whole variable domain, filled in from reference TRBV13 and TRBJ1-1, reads AAGVIQSPRHLIKEKRETATLKCYPIPRHDTVYWYQQGPGQDPQFLISFYEKMQSDKGSIPDRFSAQQFSDYHSELNMSSLELGDSALYFCASSLKGALNTEAFFGQGTRLTVV.